Listed here are 11 T cell receptor beta chains from one sample, sequenced in a study of vaccination effects on CD4 cells after COVID-19. These receptors are not linked to any known antigen. Sequencing in the ViraFEST assay came after antigen-specific CD4+ T cells had been expanded with viral peptide pools, which were used to stimulate PBMC. Once cultured for approximately ten days, the cells underwent separation to obtain CD4+ T cells. Vaccinees lacked prior SARS-CoV-2 infection and tested negative for nucleocapsid antibodies. Data came from immunoSEQ multiplex PCR; TCRdb stores just in-frame clones and leaves some out. The data hold fewer than 40,000 clones, with under 75% observed a single time. The sequences come from CD4+ T cells from PBMCs cultured with SARS-CoV-2 spike peptides, collected before COVID-19 vaccination. Receptor source: a human donor who received a COVID-19 vaccine.

The sample holds one count of this clone. V is TRBV12-3 or TRBV12-4 and J is TRBJ2-7; D is unclear. The CDR3 totals 11 residues. Trimming removed 5 bases from V and 6 bases from J, with 8 bases in between. The CDR3 loop reads CASSLPGEQYF. CDR3 coding DNA: TGTGCCAGCAGTCTGCCCGGCGAGCAGTACTTC.

This clone has a handful of counts. The V gene is TRBV30, the J gene TRBJ1-3; 10 bases map to TRBD1. The CDR3 length is 15 residues. Per germline, CDR1 GTSNPN and CDR2 SVGIG (reference sequence). Losses at the gene ends were 5 bases for V and 4 bases for J; bases not matched to a gene: 8. CDR3 residues: CAWALGTGAGNTIYF. CDR3 nucleotide sequence: TGTGCCTGGGCCCTGGGGACAGGGGCCGGAAACACCATATATTTT.

The chain carries TRBV9 and TRBJ1-1; 7 nucleotides align to TRBD1. The germline gives CDR1 SGDLS, CDR2 YYNGEE. J lost 0 bases, V lost 3 bases, and 5 bases had no gene match. This CDR3 is built from 15 residues. The CDR3 DNA sequence: TGTGCCAGCAGCGCCGGGACAGTCATGAACACTGAAGCTTTCTTT. Translated: CASSAGTVMNTEAFF. Full variable domain (outside the CDR3, taken from reference TRBV9 and TRBJ1-1): DSGVTQTPKHLITATGQRVTLRCSPRSGDLSVYWYQQSLDQGLQFLIQYYNGEERAKGNILERFSAQQFPDLHSELNLSSLELGDSALYFCASSAGTVMNTEAFFGQGTRLTVV.

The chain carries TRBV6-5 and TRBJ1-3; D not resolved. The CDR3 runs to 15 residues. Between the trimmed V and J ends, which lost 5 bases and 0 bases, there was a span of 11 bases. Germline CDR1 is MNHEY and CDR2 is SVGAGI. The CDR3 spells CASSQQSYSGNTIYF. The CDR3, as DNA: TGTGCCAGCAGTCAACAGAGCTACTCTGGAAACACCATATATTTT.

In this sample, this clone turned up once. CDR3 nucleotides: TGTGCCAGCAGCCTGGAGCGGGGGGTTTTCAATGAGCAGTTCTTC. Its translation is CASSLERGVFNEQFF. This sequence joins TRBV27 and TRBJ2-1; 9 bases are a match to TRBD2. This CDR3 is 15 amino acids long. CDR1 and CDR2 (germline): MNHEY, SMNVEV (reference sequence). Losses at the gene ends were 6 bases for V and 6 bases for J; bases not matched to a gene: 9.

In its sample, this clone was seen a few times. The chain combines TRBV18 with TRBJ1-5; the D gene is possibly TRBD1 (5 bases). V shed 3 bases and J shed 7 bases, with 16 bases lying between them. Germline lookup yields CDR1 KGHSH and CDR2 LQKENI. The CDR3 loop spans 15 amino acids. This CDR3 reads CASSPEGPTGQPQHF. In DNA form, the CDR3 reads TGTGCCAGCTCACCGGAGGGACCCACGGGGCAGCCCCAGCATTTT.

The chain has TRBV15 and TRBJ1-4, with D maybe TRBD1 (6 bases). Germline V gene lookup returns CDR1 LNHNV and CDR2 YYDKDF (reference sequence). There are 16 residues in the CDR3. Trimming shortened V by 0 bases and J by 7 bases, and 15 bases separated the two germline ends. This CDR3 reads CATSRENLQGSEKLFF. The DNA for the CDR3 is TGTGCCACCAGCAGAGAAAATCTACAGGGAAGTGAAAAACTGTTTTTT.

J is TRBJ1-2 and V is TRBV4-3, with 8 bases matching TRBD1. Germline-derived CDR1 and CDR2 are LGHNA and YSLEER. The CDR3 sequence is 16 residues long. With 3 bases clipped from V and 8 bases from J, the junction kept 14 bases outside the gene matches. Here the CDR3 DNA reads TGCGCCAGCAGCCACAACCCGACAGGGGTCGGGGGAGGCTACACCTTC. Translation gives CASSHNPTGVGGGYTF.

This clone was counted between two and nine times. J is TRBJ2-7 and V is TRBV3-1 (or the pseudogene TRBV3-2); 7 bases match TRBD2. The CDR3 totals 13 residues. The V gene's germline CDR1 is LGHDT and CDR2 YNNKEL (reference sequence). V trimming: 1 base; J trimming: 6 bases; junction bases outside the gene matches: 3. The DNA for the CDR3 is TGTGCCAGCAGCCAAGTCGGGGGGTCCGAGCAGTACTTC. This encodes CASSQVGGSEQYF.

This rearrangement joins TRBV19 to TRBJ2-3; 11 nucleotides match TRBD1. J lost 4 bases, V lost 6 bases, and 3 bases had no gene match. The CDR3 covers 14 residues. In germline, CDR1 is LNHDA, CDR2 SQIVND (reference sequence). For the CDR3, the DNA is TGTGCCAGTAGGGACAGGGGGCGGGCAGATACGCAGTATTTT. It yields the protein CASRDRGRADTQYF.

V usage is TRBV18 and J usage is TRBJ2-3; D tentatively fits TRBD1 or TRBD2 (5 bases each). Germline CDR1 is KGHSH and CDR2 is LQKENI. V lost 3 bases and J lost 2, with 12 bases in between. The CDR3 sequence is 15 residues long. The CDR3 nucleotides are TGTGCCAGCTCACCCGGGACCCCTGACACAGATACGCAGTATTTT. Translated, it gives CASSPGTPDTDTQYF.